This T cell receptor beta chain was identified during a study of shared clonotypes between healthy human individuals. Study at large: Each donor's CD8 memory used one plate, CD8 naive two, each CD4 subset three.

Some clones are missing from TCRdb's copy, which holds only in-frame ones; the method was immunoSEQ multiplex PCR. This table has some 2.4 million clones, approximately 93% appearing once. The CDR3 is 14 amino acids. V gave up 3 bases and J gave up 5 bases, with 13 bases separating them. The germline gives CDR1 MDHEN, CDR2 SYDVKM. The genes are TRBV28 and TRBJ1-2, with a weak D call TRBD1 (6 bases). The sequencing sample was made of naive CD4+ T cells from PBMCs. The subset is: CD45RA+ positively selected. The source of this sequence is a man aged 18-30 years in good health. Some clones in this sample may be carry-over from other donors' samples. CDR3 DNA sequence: TGTGCCAGCAGTTTGAAGGACAGCCTTTATGGCTACACCTTC. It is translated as CASSLKDSLYGYTF.